These T cell receptor beta chains were read from a single sample in a study of cytomegalovirus exposure and HLA in healthy donors. TCRdb's table, derived via immunoSEQ multiplex PCR, lists solely in-frame clones and lacks some. The profile shows 100,000 to 150,000 clones, roughly four fifths of them singletons. The sample comprised PBMCs. Receptor source: a male donor in good health and CMV-seronegative. CDR3s include the opening cysteine and the closing phenylalanine or tryptophan. A D gene is named only where the DNA matches it firmly. Size is stated for part of the rows, as once, few or many counts, or as a class when the clone is expanded.

d_call,clone_size,v_call,j_call,cdr3_nt,cdr3_aa
-,-,TRBV27,TRBJ2-7,TGTGCCAGCAGTTTAGAGGGGGGAGGGAAAGGCGAGCAGTACTTC,CASSLEGGGKGEQYF
TRBD2,few,TRBV7-2,TRBJ2-6,TGTGCCAGCAGCTTAGGACTAGCGGGGAGCTCTGGGGCCAACGTCCTGACTTTC,CASSLGLAGSSGANVLTF
-,-,TRBV6-5,TRBJ2-2,TGTGCCAGCAGCCCCGAGACGAACACCGGGGAGCTGTTTTTT,CASSPETNTGELFF
TRBD2,-,TRBV2,TRBJ2-1,TGTGCCAGCAGTGAGATAGGACTAGCGGGGGGCAATGAGCAGTTCTTC,CASSEIGLAGGNEQFF
-,-,TRBV19,TRBJ2-7,TGTGCCAGTAGTATGGCCAGGGGCTCCTACGAGCAGTACTTC,CASSMARGSYEQYF
TRBD2,few,TRBV7-6,TRBJ2-3,TGTGCCAGCAGCTTACTAGCGGGGGGCTTCACAGATACGCAGTATTTT,CASSLLAGGFTDTQYF
TRBD2,-,TRBV6-1,TRBJ2-3,TGTGCCAGCAGTTTGGGGGGGGCAGATACGCAGTATTTT,CASSLGGADTQYF
-,-,TRBV11-2,TRBJ1-2,TGTGCCAGCAGCTTAGATGTTCCAATCGCGGACTATGGCTACACCTTC,CASSLDVPIADYGYTF
-,-,TRBV6-5,TRBJ1-2,TGTGCCAGCAGTTATGGCCCCCCGGGAGGCTACACCTTC,CASSYGPPGGYTF
-,-,TRBV6-5,TRBJ2-1,TGTGCCAGCAGGTCGGGGAACAATGAGCAGTTCTTC,CASRSGNNEQFF
-,once,TRBV10-3,TRBJ2-7,TGTGCCATCAGTGAGCCAGAGGTTGGGGGGGCTTTCGAGCAGTACTTC,CAISEPEVGGAFEQYF
-,few,TRBV15,TRBJ2-5,TGTGCCACCAGCAGAGACCGGGGTTCAGGAGAGACCCAGTACTTC,CATSRDRGSGETQYF
TRBD2,-,TRBV28,TRBJ2-7,TGTGCCAGCAGTCTACCGGGACTAGCGGGAGGTAAACGCTCCTACGAGCAGTACTTC,CASSLPGLAGGKRSYEQYF
-,-,TRBV9,TRBJ2-5,TGTGCCAGCAGCGTAGATCAGGACTCAGCGTACCAAGAGACCCAGTACTTC,CASSVDQDSAYQETQYF
-,few,TRBV5-4,TRBJ1-2,TGTGCCAGCAGCTTGCAGGGAACTTATGGCTACACCTTC,CASSLQGTYGYTF
TRBD2,-,TRBV5-6,TRBJ2-7,TGTGCCAGCAGCCCGACTAGCGGGGGCTCCGTCTCCTACGAGCAGTACTTC,CASSPTSGGSVSYEQYF
TRBD1,-,TRBV29-1,TRBJ1-1,TGCAGCGTGAGGGGAGACAGGGGGTTTGCTTTCTTT,CSVRGDRGFAFF
-,-,TRBV27,TRBJ1-2,TGTGCCAGCAGTTTTCGGCAGGGCAACTATGGCTACACCTTC,CASSFRQGNYGYTF
TRBD1,-,TRBV5-1,TRBJ2-6,TGCGCCAGCAGCCTGTGGACAGGCACCAACTCTGGGGCCAACGTCCTGACTTTC,CASSLWTGTNSGANVLTF
TRBD1,-,TRBV18,TRBJ1-1,TGTGCCAGCTCCCAAGCCCGACAGGGTAGCGGCACTGAAGCTTTCTTT,CASSQARQGSGTEAFF
TRBD1,few,TRBV5-1,TRBJ2-7,TGCGCCAGCAGCTTTGAGGGGGCGGATGAGCAGTACTTC,CASSFEGADEQYF
TRBD2,-,TRBV5-4,TRBJ2-1,TGTGCCAGCAGCCCAAGGGGCCTAGCGGGAGGGCCTAGCTCCTACAATGAGCAGTTCTTC,CASSPRGLAGGPSSYNEQFF
-,-,TRBV9,TRBJ2-2,TGTGCCAGCAGCGTAGGGCCCACCGGGGAGCTGTTTTTT,CASSVGPTGELFF
-,-,TRBV5-4,TRBJ2-7,TGTGCCAGCAGCTTTAACAGGTTGGGGCTTGACGAGCAGTACTTC,CASSFNRLGLDEQYF
-,-,TRBV25-1,TRBJ2-7,TGTGCCAGCAGTGAATGGCGGGGTACCTACGAGCAGTACTTC,CASSEWRGTYEQYF
TRBD1,-,TRBV6-5,TRBJ1-5,TGTGCCAGCAGAAGGACAGGGGATAGCAATCAGCCCCAGCATTTT,CASRRTGDSNQPQHF
-,-,TRBV7-2,TRBJ2-5,TGTGCCAGCAGCTTAGATCGTCGGGAGACCCAGTACTTC,CASSLDRRETQYF